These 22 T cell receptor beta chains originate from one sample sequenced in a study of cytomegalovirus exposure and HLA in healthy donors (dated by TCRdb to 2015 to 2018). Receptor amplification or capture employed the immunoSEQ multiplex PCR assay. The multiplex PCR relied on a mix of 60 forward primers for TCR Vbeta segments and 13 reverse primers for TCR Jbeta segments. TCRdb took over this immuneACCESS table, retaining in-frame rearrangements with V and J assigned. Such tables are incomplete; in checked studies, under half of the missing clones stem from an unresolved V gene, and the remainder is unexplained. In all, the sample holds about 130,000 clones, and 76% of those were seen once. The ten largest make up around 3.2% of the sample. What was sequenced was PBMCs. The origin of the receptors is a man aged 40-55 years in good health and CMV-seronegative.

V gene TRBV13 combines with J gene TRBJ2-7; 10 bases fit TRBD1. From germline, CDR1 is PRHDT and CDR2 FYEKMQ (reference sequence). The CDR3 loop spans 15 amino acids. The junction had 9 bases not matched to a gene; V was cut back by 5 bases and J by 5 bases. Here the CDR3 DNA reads TGTGCCAGCAGCCATCTTCGGGACAGGGGCGACGAGCAGTACTTC. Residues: CASSHLRDRGDEQYF.

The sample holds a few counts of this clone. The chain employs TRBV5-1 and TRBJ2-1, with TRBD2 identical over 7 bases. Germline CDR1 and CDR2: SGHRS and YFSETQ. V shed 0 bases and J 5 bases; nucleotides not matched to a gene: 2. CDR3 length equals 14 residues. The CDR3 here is CASSLGGRNNEQFF. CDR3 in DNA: TGCGCCAGCAGCTTGGGCGGGAGAAACAATGAGCAGTTCTTC.

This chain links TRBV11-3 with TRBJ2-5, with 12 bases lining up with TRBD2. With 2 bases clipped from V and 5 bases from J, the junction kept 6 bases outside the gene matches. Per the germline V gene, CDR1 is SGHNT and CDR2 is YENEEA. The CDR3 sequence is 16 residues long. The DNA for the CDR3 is TGTGCCAGCAGCTTACGTTCTAGCGGGGGGGCGGAGACCCAGTACTTC. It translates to CASSLRSSGGAETQYF.

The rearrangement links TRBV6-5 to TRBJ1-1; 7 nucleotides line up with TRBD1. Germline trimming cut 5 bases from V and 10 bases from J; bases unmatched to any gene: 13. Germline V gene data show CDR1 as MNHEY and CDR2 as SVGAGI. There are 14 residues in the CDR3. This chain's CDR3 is CASSPWDRRELAFF. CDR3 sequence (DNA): TGTGCCAGCAGTCCCTGGGACAGAAGGGAACTAGCTTTCTTT.

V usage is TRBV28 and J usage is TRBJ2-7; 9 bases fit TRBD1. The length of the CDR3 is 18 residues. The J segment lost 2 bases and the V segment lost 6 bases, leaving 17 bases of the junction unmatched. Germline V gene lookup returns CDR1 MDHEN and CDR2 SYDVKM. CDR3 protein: CASSPGGGTGIFTYEQYF. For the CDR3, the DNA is TGTGCCAGCAGCCCTGGGGGTGGGACAGGGATTTTTACCTACGAGCAGTACTTC.

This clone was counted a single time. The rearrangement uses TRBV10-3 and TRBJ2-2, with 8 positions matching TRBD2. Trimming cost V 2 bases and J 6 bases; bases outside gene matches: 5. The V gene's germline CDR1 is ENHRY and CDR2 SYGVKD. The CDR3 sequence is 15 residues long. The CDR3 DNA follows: TGTGCCATCAGTGAGATAGTAGCGGGGCCCGGGGAGCTGTTTTTT. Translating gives CAISEIVAGPGELFF.

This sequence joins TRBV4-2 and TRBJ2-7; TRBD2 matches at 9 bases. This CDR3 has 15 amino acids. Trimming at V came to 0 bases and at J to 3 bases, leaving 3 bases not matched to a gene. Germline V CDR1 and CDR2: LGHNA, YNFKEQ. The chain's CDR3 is CASSQDASGDYEQYF. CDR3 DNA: TGTGCCAGCAGCCAAGATGCTAGCGGGGACTACGAGCAGTACTTC.

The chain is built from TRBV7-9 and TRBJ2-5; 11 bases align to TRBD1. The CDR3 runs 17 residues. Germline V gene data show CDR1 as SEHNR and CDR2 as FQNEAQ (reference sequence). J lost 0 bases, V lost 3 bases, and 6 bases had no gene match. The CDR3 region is CASSLGTGGKYQETQYF. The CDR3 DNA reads TGTGCCAGCAGCTTGGGGACAGGGGGGAAGTACCAAGAGACCCAGTACTTC.

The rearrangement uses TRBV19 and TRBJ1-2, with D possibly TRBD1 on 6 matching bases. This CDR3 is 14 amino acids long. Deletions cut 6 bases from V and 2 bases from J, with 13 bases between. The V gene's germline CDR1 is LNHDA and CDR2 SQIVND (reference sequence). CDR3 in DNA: TGTGCCAGTAGGAGGGGGGGCGCGAACTATGGCTACACCTTC. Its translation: CASRRGGANYGYTF.

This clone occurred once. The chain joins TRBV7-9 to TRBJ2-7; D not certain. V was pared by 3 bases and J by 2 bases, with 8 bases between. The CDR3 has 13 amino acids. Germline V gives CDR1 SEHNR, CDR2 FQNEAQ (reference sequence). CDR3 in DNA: TGTGCCAGCAGCTTTAATAGTGCCTACGAGCAGTACTTC. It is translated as CASSFNSAYEQYF.

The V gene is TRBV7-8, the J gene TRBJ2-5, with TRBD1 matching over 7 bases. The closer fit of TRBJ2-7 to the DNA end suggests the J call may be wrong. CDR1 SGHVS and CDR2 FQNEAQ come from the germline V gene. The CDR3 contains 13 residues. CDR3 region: CASTQTGFNEQYF. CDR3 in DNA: TGTGCCAGCACCCAGACAGGGTTTAACGAGCAGTACTTC.

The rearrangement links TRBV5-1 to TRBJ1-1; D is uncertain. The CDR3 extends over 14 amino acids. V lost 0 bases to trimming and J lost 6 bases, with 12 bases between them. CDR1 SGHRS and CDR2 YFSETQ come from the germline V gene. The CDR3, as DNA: TGCGCCAGCAGCTTGGATCCCGGGGTGTCTGAAGCTTTCTTT. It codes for CASSLDPGVSEAFF.

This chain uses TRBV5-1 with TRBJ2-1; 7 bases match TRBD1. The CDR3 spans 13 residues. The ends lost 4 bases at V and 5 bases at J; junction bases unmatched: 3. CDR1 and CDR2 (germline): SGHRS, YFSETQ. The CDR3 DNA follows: TGCGCCAGCAGCGGGACAGTTAACAATGAGCAGTTCTTC. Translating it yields CASSGTVNNEQFF.

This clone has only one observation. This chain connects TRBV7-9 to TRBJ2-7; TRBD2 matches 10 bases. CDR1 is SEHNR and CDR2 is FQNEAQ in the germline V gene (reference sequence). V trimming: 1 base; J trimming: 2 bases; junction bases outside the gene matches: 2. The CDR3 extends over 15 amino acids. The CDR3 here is CASSLVLAGAYEQYF. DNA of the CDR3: TGTGCCAGCAGCTTAGTTCTAGCGGGAGCCTACGAGCAGTACTTC.

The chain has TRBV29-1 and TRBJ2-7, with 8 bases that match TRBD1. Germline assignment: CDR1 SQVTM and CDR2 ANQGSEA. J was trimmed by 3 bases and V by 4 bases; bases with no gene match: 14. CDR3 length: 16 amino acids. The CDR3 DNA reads TGCAGCGTTGTACCAGGGGGCGTGGGGCTGGACTACGAGCAGTACTTC. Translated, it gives CSVVPGGVGLDYEQYF.

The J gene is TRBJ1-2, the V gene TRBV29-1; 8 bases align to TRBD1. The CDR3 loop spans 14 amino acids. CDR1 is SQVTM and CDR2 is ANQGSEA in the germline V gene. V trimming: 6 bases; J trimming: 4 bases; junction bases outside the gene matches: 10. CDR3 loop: CSVESRGPRYGYTF. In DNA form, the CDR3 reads TGCAGCGTGGAGAGCAGGGGGCCTCGCTATGGCTACACCTTC.

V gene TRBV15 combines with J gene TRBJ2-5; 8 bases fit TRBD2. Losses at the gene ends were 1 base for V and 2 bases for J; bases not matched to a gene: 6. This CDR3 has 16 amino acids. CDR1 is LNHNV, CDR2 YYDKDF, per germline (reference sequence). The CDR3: CATSRASGPPQETQYF. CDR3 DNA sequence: TGTGCCACCAGCAGAGCTAGCGGGCCCCCTCAAGAGACCCAGTACTTC.

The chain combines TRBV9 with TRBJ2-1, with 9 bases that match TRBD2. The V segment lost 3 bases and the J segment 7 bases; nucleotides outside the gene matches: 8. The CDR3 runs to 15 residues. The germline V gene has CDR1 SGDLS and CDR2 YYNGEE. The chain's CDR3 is CASSGSGGDLNEQFF. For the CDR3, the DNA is TGTGCCAGCAGCGGTAGCGGGGGTGACTTAAATGAGCAGTTCTTC.

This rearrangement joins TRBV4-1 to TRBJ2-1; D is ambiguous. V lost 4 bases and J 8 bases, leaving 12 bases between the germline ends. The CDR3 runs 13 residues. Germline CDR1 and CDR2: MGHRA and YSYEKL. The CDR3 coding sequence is TGCGCCAGCAGCCGCCAGACGCGGTATGAGCAGTTCTTC. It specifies CASSRQTRYEQFF.

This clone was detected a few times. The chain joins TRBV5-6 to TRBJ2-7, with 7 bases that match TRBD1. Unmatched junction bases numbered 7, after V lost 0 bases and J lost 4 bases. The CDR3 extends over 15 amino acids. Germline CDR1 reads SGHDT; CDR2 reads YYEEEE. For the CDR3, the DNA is TGTGCCAGCAGCTTGGTGCGCAGGGGGATTTACGAGCAGTACTTC. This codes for CASSLVRRGIYEQYF.

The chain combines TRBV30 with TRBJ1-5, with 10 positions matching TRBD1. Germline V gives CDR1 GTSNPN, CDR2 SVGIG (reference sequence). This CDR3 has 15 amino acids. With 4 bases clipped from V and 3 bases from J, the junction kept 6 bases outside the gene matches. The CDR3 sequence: CAWNPGQGYNQPQHF. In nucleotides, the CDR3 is TGTGCCTGGAACCCGGGACAGGGGTACAATCAGCCCCAGCATTTT.

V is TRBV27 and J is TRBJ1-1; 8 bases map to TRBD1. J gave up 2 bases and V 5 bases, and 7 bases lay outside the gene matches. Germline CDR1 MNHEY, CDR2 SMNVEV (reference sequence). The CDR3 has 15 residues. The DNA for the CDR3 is TGTGCCAGCAGTCCCGCCGGGACAGGAAACACTGAAGCTTTCTTT. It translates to CASSPAGTGNTEAFF.